This T cell receptor beta chain was recorded in a study of tissue T cells after allogeneic stem cell transplantation. Study-level background: Adult allogeneic hematopoietic cell transplant recipients with steroid-refractory graft-versus-host disease were prospectively enrolled for research autopsy. Viable blood and marrow gave sorted CD3+ T cells if numbers allowed. Every graft-versus-host disease patient had gastrointestinal disease and got several lines of graft-versus-host disease therapy. Overall study results and limits: Anatomically similar tissues had similar TCR repertoires within each patient.

The protocol was immunoSEQ multiplex PCR, while the TCRdb copy is restricted to in-frame clones and leaves out a portion. The sample lists about 26,000 clones, 75% to 95% occurring once. Germline trimming cut 4 bases from V and 4 bases from J; bases unmatched to any gene: 11. From germline, CDR1 is LGHNA and CDR2 YNFKEQ. The CDR3 length is 16 residues. This clone was recorded only once. As yet, its antigen is unknown. The genes are TRBV4-2 and TRBJ2-5, with 8 bases lining up with TRBD2. The input for sequencing was blood, taken before transplantation. The receptor was isolated from a male donor at least 60 years old who later had graft-versus-host disease after an allogeneic stem cell transplant. CDR3 in DNA: TGTGCCAGCAGCCGTACCGGGACTAGTCACCTAGAGACCCAGTACTTC. Translation gives CASSRTGTSHLETQYF.